The source of this T cell receptor beta chain is a study of blood T cell repertoires in COVID-19. This CDR3 has 15 amino acids. V gave up 2 bases and J gave up 4 bases, with 12 bases separating them. CDR1 is MNHEY, CDR2 SVGEGT, per germline. Here immunoSEQ multiplex PCR was the method, and the copy in TCRdb shows in-frame clones only, minus some. The sample includes some 190,000 clones, 88% of them seen just once. What was sequenced was peripheral blood. The source of this sequence is a human donor in a cohort sampled during active COVID-19. The V and J genes are TRBV6-2 or TRBV6-3 and TRBJ1-5, with D hard to call. CDR3 sequence (DNA): TGTGCCAGCAGTTACGGAAACCCTAGAAATCAGCCCCAGCATTTT. Its translation: CASSYGNPRNQPQHF.